This T cell receptor beta chain was identified during a study of blood T cell repertoires in COVID-19. Overall study context: The United States, Italy and Spain were the sources of the acute and convalescent COVID-19 samples. T cells, B-cell-depleted T cells, or PBMCs supplied cDNA or gDNA.

Study processing details: Reference gene primer amplification in the assay estimated nucleated cell counts. TCRdb's table, derived via immunoSEQ multiplex PCR, lists solely in-frame clones and lacks some. V and J calls and clone size are given by that table; D and trimming were obtained from the DNA. This sample yields fewer than 300,000 clones, of which 80% to 90% are seen a single time; approximately 4.2% belongs to the top ten. The CDR3 is 16 amino acids. V was trimmed by 6 bases and J by 2 bases, leaving 20 bases between them. Looked up from germline, CDR1 is SNHLY and CDR2 is FYNNEI. Participant-reported clinical history was the basis for cohort assignment. There are many counts of this clone.

The sequence was collected from a woman in her twenties or thirties who had recovered from COVID-19. The chain combines TRBV2 with TRBJ2-7; D not certain. Sequencing was performed on PBMCs or T cells enriched from blood (not recorded which). The CDR3, as DNA: TGTGCCAGCAGACCGTTTCAGACAACTGTACCCTACGAGCAGTACTTC. Translating gives CASRPFQTTVPYEQYF.